Following are 23 T cell receptor beta chains from one sample sequenced in a study of blood T cell repertoires in COVID-19. Repertoires were generated with immunoSEQ multiplex PCR, while TCRdb's copy carries only in-frame clones and drops some. The data contain 87,000 or so clones, about 90% of them singletons. The specimen was peripheral blood. These receptors were obtained from a man aged 18 to 30 with COVID-19, enrolled during active disease.

This clone showed up just once. V is TRBV24-1 and J is TRBJ2-1; 10 bases match TRBD2. The CDR3 contains 17 residues. The ends lost 4 bases at V and 6 bases at J; junction bases unmatched: 11. Germline assignment: CDR1 KGHDR and CDR2 SFDVKD. CDR3: CATSDHLAGDGGNEQFF. Written as DNA, the CDR3 is TGTGCCACCAGTGACCACCTAGCGGGAGACGGGGGCAATGAGCAGTTCTTC.

This rearrangement joins TRBV27 to TRBJ1-1; D is perhaps TRBD1 (5 bases). The CDR3 has 14 amino acids. Between the trimmed V and J ends, which lost 0 bases and 11 bases, there was a span of 16 bases. The germline V gene encodes CDR1 MNHEY and CDR2 SMNVEV (reference sequence). CDR3 residues: CASSLSRAGVGAFF. The DNA of the CDR3 is TGTGCCAGCAGTTTATCGAGGGCGGGGGTTGGGGCTTTCTTT.

This clone was recorded only once. The rearrangement uses TRBV5-8 and TRBJ2-1, with D tentatively TRBD2 (6 bases). The CDR3 contains 15 residues. The V and J ends lost 4 bases and 6 bases respectively, with 17 bases between them. The germline CDR1 and CDR2 sequences are SGHTS and YDEGEE. DNA of the CDR3: TGTGCCAGCAGCCCTGCGGCGGGCGGGGTCAATGAGCAGTTCTTC. This translates into CASSPAAGGVNEQFF.

The chain uses TRBV7-7 and TRBJ2-7; D may be TRBD1 (6 bases). Trimming cost V 5 bases and J 3 bases, with 17 bases left between them. The CDR3 runs to 15 residues. Germline loops: CDR1 SSHAT, CDR2 FNYEAQ (reference sequence). CDR3: CASSQGIEPNYEQYF. CDR3 sequence (DNA): TGTGCCAGCAGCCAGGGGATAGAACCAAACTACGAGCAGTACTTC.

The chain is built from TRBV7-9 and TRBJ2-3, with unresolved D. V lost 3 bases to trimming and J lost 2 bases, with 6 bases between them. The CDR3 extends over 13 amino acids. Looked up from germline, CDR1 is SEHNR and CDR2 is FQNEAQ (reference sequence). DNA for the CDR3: TGTGCCAGCAGCTTCGAGCCCACAGATACGCAGTATTTT. It specifies CASSFEPTDTQYF.

The chain recombines TRBV7-2 with TRBJ1-2; D may be TRBD1 (6 bases). With 3 bases removed from V and 6 bases from J, the gap between germline ends came to 17 bases. In germline, CDR1 is SGHTA, CDR2 FQGNSA. The CDR3 is 15 residues long. CDR3 DNA sequence: TGTGCCAGCAGCTTGAGCCAGGGGCAACCCAATGGCTACACCTTC. This gives the protein CASSLSQGQPNGYTF.

This chain uses TRBV3-1 (or the pseudogene TRBV3-2) with TRBJ1-3, with D perhaps TRBD1 (5 bases). V lost 5 bases, J lost 1 base, and 9 bases lay in between. Per the germline V gene, CDR1 is LGHDT and CDR2 is YNNKEL (reference sequence). The CDR3 spans 14 residues. CDR3 in amino acids: CASSSGGSGNTIYF. The CDR3 nucleotides are TGTGCCAGCAGCTCCGGGGGATCTGGAAACACCATATATTTT.

The chain joins TRBV5-6 to TRBJ2-7; a weak D match, TRBD2 (5 bases). Germline values: CDR1 SGHDT, CDR2 YYEEEE. The CDR3 covers 14 residues. Trimming cost V 4 bases and J 1 base, with 12 bases left between them. The CDR3 loop reads CASSPRRVSYEQYF. In nucleotides, the CDR3 is TGTGCCAGCAGCCCCCGGCGGGTTTCCTACGAGCAGTACTTC.

The V call is TRBV19, the J call TRBJ2-3; 10 bases align to TRBD2. Germline V gene lookup returns CDR1 LNHDA and CDR2 SQIVND (reference sequence). V trimming: 3 bases; J trimming: 11 bases; junction bases outside the gene matches: 5. There are 13 residues in the CDR3. The CDR3 spells CASSILAGDLQYF. For the CDR3, the DNA is TGTGCCAGTAGTATCCTAGCGGGAGATTTGCAGTATTTT.

The V and J genes are TRBV21-1 and TRBJ2-3; the table's D call TRBD1 went unverified against the DNA. TRBV21-1 is an annotated pseudogene. This CDR3 contains 13 residues. The CDR3 here is CASSKGARDTQYF. The CDR3 DNA follows: TGTGCCAGCAGCAAGGGGGCGCGAGATACGCAGTATTTT.

The CDR3 bases are TGTGCCAGCAGCCCCCCCCAGGGGCGCGGAAACACCATATATTTT. As protein: CASSPPQGRGNTIYF. The chain recombines TRBV7-2 with TRBJ1-3; weak D call: TRBD1 (6 bases). V lost 5 bases, J lost 4 bases, and 15 bases lay in between. The V gene's germline CDR1 is SGHTA and CDR2 FQGNSA. There are 15 residues in the CDR3. Full variable domain (remainder filled in from reference TRBV7-2 and TRBJ1-3): GAGVSQSPSNKVTEKGKDVELRCDPISGHTALYWYRQSLGQGLEFLIYFQGNSAPDKSGLPSDRFSAERTGGSVSTLTIQRTQQEDSAVYLCASSPPQGRGNTIYFGEGSWLTVV.

The chain couples TRBV10-2 to TRBJ1-6, with 9 bases lining up with TRBD1. V dropped 4 bases and J dropped 7; count of bases not matched to a gene: 5. Germline CDR1 is WSHSY and CDR2 is SAAADI. The length of the CDR3 is 15 residues. CDR3 sequence: CASSGETGGNSPLHF. In nucleotides, the CDR3 is TGCGCCAGCAGTGGGGAGACAGGGGGGAATTCACCCCTCCACTTT.

J is TRBJ2-7 and V is TRBV9; D not certain. In germline, CDR1 is SGDLS, CDR2 YYNGEE. This CDR3 has 14 amino acids. Trimming shortened V by 0 bases and J by 1 base, and 8 bases separated the two germline ends. The CDR3 reads CASSVELVSYEQYF. The CDR3 nucleotides read TGTGCCAGCAGCGTAGAACTCGTGTCCTACGAGCAGTACTTC.

V and J are TRBV10-1 and TRBJ2-5, with TRBD2 as a possible D gene (6 bases). The CDR3 sequence is 17 residues long. V was pared by 2 bases and J by 5 bases, with 21 bases between. CDR1 and CDR2 (germline): WNHNN, SYGVQD (reference sequence). Written as DNA, the CDR3 is TGCGCCAGCAGTGAGACCCGGGACTCAACTAGCCGGGAGACCCAGTACTTC. It translates to CASSETRDSTSRETQYF.

The rearrangement joins TRBV29-1 to TRBJ2-7, with 7 positions matching TRBD2. Per the germline V gene, CDR1 is SQVTM and CDR2 is ANQGSEA. The ends lost 4 bases at V and 3 bases at J; junction bases unmatched: 12. The CDR3 totals 15 residues. The CDR3 loop is CSVGFRAGTNYEQYF. The CDR3 region has the DNA TGCAGCGTTGGCTTCCGGGCAGGGACTAACTACGAGCAGTACTTC.

This chain joins TRBV28 and TRBJ1-4; D not certain. Germline CDR1 reads MDHEN; CDR2 reads SYDVKM. This CDR3 region has 16 residues. V was pared by 6 bases and J by 0 bases, with 14 bases between. CDR3 residues: CASSTLGLATNEKLFF. CDR3 DNA sequence: TGTGCCAGCAGCACTCTTGGGCTTGCAACTAATGAAAAACTGTTTTTT.

The chain employs TRBV6-2 or TRBV6-3 and TRBJ2-4; 7 bases match TRBD2. The CDR3 extends over 15 amino acids. The V gene end was trimmed by 4 bases and the J gene end by 8 bases; junction bases not matched to a gene: 11. Germline V CDR1 and CDR2: MNHEY, SVGEGT. CDR3 loop: CASSSSSGGADIQYF. Here the CDR3 DNA reads TGTGCCAGCAGTTCGTCTTCGGGGGGTGCGGACATTCAGTACTTC.

The rearrangement links TRBV3-1 (or the pseudogene TRBV3-2) to TRBJ2-7; D possibly corresponds to TRBD1 (5 bases). The CDR3 is made up of 13 amino acids. Germline values: CDR1 LGHDT, CDR2 YNNKEL (reference sequence). The ends were cut back, 2 bases at V and 4 bases at J, with 9 bases in the middle. The CDR3 is CASSQRAGYEQYF. The CDR3 region has the DNA TGTGCCAGCAGCCAAAGGGCAGGGTACGAGCAGTACTTC.

V and J are TRBV7-2 and TRBJ2-7; a possible D gene is TRBD2 (6 bases). From germline, CDR1 is SGHTA and CDR2 FQGNSA. Trimming removed 3 bases from V and 5 bases from J, with 14 bases in between. The CDR3 consists of 14 residues. This chain's CDR3 is CASSLAAGRNEQYF. In DNA form, the CDR3 reads TGTGCCAGCAGCTTGGCAGCCGGGAGAAACGAGCAGTACTTC.

V is TRBV5-1 and J is TRBJ1-2; tentatively, D is TRBD1 (6 bases). V lost 2 bases and J lost 6, with 8 bases in between. Looked up from germline, CDR1 is SGHRS and CDR2 is YFSETQ. The CDR3 length is 12 residues. The CDR3 nucleotides read TGCGCCAGCAGCTTAAACAGGGATGGCTACACCTTC. Translation gives CASSLNRDGYTF. Complete variable domain (other parts from reference TRBV5-1 and TRBJ1-2): KAGVTQTPRYLIKTRGQQVTLSCSPISGHRSVSWYQQTPGQGLQFLFEYFSETQRNKGNFPGRFSGRQFSNSRSEMNVSTLELGDSALYLCASSLNRDGYTFGSGTRLTVV.

The chain couples TRBV7-6 to TRBJ2-2; 12 nucleotides match TRBD1. The CDR3 has 16 amino acids. CDR1 and CDR2 (germline): SGHVS, FNYEAQ. Trimming at V came to 3 bases and at J to 4 bases, leaving 3 bases not matched to a gene. The CDR3 loop reads CASSLGTGGPTGELFF. The CDR3, as DNA: TGTGCCAGCAGCTTGGGGACAGGGGGCCCCACCGGGGAGCTGTTTTTT.

J is TRBJ2-3 and V is TRBV4-2; tentative D call: TRBD2 (6 bases). V lost 2 bases and J 5 bases, leaving 17 bases between the germline ends. The CDR3 covers 16 residues. Germline V lookup: CDR1 LGHNA, CDR2 YNFKEQ. The CDR3 protein is CASSQPPEGRLDTQYF. The CDR3 bases are TGTGCCAGCAGCCAACCGCCGGAGGGCCGATTAGATACGCAGTATTTT.

The J gene is TRBJ1-5, the V gene TRBV14; D unclear. The germline V and J ends were trimmed by 0 bases and 6 bases, with 6 bases remaining between them. The CDR3 is made up of 13 amino acids. Germline assignment: CDR1 SGHDN and CDR2 FVKESK. The CDR3 sequence: CASSQDRGQPQHF. In nucleotides, the CDR3 is TGTGCCAGCAGCCAAGACAGAGGTCAGCCCCAGCATTTT.